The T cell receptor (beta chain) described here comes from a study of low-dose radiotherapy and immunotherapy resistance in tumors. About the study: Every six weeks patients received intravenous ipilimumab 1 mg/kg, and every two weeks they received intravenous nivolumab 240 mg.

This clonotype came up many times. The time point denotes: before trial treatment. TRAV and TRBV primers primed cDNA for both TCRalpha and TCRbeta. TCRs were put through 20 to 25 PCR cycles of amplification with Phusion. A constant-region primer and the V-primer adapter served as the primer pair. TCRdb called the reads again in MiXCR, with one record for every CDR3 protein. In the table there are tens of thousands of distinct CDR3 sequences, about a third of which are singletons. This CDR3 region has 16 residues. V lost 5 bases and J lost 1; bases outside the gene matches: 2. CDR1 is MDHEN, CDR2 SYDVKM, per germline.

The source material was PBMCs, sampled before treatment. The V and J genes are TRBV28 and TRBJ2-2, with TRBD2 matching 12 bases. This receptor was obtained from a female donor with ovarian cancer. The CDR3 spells CASSLTSGGNTGELFF. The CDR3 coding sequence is TGTGCCAGCAGTCTGACTAGCGGGGGGAACACCGGGGAGCTGTTTTTT.